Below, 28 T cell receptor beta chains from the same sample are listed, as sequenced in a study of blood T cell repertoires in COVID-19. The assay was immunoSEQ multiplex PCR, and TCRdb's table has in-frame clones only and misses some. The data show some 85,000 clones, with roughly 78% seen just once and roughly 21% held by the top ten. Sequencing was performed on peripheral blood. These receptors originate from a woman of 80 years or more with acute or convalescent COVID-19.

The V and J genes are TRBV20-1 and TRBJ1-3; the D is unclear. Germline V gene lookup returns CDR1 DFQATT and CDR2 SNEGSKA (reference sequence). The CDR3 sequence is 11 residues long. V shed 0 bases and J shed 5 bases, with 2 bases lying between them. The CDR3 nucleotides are TGCAGTGCTAGAGACAGAAACACCATATATTTT. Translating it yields CSARDRNTIYF.

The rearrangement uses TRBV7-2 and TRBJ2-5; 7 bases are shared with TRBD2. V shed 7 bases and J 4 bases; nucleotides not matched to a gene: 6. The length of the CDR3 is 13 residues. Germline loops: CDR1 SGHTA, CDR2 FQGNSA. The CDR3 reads CASNRLALETQYF. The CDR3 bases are TGTGCCAGCAACCGACTAGCATTAGAGACCCAGTACTTC.

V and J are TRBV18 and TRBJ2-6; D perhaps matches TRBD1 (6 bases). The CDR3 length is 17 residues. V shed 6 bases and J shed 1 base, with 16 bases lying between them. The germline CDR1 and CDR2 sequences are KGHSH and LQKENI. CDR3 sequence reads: CASSLSGTTSGANVLTF. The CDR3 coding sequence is TGTGCCAGCTCCCTCTCCGGGACAACTTCTGGGGCCAACGTCCTGACTTTC.

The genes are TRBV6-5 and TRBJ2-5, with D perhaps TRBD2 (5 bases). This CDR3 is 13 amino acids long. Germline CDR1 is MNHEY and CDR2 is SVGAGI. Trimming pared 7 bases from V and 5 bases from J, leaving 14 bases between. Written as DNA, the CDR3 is TGTGCCAGCACCCCTTATGAGCGGGAGACCCAGTACTTC. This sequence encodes CASTPYERETQYF.

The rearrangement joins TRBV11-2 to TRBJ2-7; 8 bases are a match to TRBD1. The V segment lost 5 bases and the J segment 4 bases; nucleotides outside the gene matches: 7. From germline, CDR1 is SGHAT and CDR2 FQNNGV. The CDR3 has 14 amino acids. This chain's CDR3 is CASSPDRGRYEQYF. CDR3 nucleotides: TGTGCCAGCAGCCCCGACAGGGGTCGGTACGAGCAGTACTTC.

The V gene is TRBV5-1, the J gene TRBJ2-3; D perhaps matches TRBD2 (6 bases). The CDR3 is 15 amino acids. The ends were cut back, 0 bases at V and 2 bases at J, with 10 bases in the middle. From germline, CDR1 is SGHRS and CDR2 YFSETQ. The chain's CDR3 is CASSLGRGLTDTQYF. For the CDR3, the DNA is TGCGCCAGCAGCTTGGGTCGGGGACTCACAGATACGCAGTATTTT.

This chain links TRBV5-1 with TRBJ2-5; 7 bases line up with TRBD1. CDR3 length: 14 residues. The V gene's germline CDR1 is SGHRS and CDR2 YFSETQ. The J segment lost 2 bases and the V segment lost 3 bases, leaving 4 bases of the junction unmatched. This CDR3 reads CASSSGTAQETQYF. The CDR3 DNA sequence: TGCGCCAGCAGCTCCGGGACAGCACAAGAGACCCAGTACTTC.

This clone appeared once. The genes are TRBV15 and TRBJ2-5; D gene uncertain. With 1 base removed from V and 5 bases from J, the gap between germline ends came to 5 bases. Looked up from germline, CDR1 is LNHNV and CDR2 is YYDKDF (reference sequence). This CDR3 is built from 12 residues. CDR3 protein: CATSRVLETQYF. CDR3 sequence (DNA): TGTGCCACCAGCAGAGTACTGGAGACCCAGTACTTC.

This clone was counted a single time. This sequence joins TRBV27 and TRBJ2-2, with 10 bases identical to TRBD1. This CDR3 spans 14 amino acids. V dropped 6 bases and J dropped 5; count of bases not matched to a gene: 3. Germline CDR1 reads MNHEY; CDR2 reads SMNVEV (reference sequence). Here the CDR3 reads CASRRTGGTGELFF. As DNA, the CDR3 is TGTGCCAGCAGGAGGACAGGGGGTACCGGGGAGCTGTTTTTT.

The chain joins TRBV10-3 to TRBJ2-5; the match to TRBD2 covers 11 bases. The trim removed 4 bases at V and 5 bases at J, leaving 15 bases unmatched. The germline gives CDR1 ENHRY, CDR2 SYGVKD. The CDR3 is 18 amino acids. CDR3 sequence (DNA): TGTGCCATCAGTGTGATGGGGACTAGCGGCATCTTGGGGGAGACCCAGTACTTC. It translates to CAISVMGTSGILGETQYF.

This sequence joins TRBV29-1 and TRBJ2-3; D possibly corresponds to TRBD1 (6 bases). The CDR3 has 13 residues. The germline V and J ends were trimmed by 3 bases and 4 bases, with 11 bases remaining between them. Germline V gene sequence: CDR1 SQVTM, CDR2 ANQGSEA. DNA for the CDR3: TGCAGCGTTGAGGGTGGGGGCCCAGATACGCAGTATTTT. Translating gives CSVEGGGPDTQYF.

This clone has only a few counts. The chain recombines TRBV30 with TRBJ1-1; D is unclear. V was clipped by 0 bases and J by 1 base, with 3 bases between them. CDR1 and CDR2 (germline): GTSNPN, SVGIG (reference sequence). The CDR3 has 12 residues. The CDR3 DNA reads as TGTGCCTGGAGTGTAGCGAACACTGAAGCTTTCTTT. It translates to CAWSVANTEAFF.

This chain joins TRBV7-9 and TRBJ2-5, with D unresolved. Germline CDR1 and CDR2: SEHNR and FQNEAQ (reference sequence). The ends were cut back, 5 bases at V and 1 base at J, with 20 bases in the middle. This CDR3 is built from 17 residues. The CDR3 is CASSPIWALKAQETQYF. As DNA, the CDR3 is TGTGCCAGCAGCCCCATTTGGGCACTCAAGGCCCAAGAGACCCAGTACTTC.

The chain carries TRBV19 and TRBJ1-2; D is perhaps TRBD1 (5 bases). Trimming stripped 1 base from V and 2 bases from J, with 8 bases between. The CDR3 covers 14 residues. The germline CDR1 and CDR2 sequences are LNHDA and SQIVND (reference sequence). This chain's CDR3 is CASSIGGRNYGYTF. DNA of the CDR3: TGTGCCAGTAGTATAGGGGGCAGGAACTATGGCTACACCTTC.

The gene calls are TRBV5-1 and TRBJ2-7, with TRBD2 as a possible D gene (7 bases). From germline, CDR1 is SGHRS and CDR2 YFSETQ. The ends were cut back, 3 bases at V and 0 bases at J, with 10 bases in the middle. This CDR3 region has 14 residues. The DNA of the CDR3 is TGCGCCAGCAGCTCGCGGGGGCCCTCCTACGAGCAGTACTTC. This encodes CASSSRGPSYEQYF.

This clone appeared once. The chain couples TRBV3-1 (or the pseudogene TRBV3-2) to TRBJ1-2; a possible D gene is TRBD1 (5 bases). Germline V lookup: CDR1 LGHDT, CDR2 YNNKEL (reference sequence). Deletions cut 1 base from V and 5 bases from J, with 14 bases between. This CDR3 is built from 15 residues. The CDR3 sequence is CASSQGQEGYYGYTF. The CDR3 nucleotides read TGTGCCAGCAGCCAAGGGCAGGAGGGGTATTATGGCTACACCTTC.

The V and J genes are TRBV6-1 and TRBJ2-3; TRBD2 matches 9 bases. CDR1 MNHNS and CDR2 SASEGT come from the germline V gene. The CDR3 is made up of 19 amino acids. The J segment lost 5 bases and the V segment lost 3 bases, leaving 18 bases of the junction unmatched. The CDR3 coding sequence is TGTGCCAGCAGTGACTGGTTGGTGCAGCCGGGACTAGCCATAGATACGCAGTATTTT. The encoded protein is CASSDWLVQPGLAIDTQYF.

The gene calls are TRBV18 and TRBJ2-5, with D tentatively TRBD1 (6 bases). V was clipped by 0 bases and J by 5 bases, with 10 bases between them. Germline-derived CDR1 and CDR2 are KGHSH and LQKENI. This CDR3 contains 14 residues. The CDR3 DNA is TGTGCCAGCTCACCACCGGGGGCGAGGGAGACCCAGTACTTC. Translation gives CASSPPGARETQYF. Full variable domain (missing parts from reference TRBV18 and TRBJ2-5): NAGVMQNPRHLVRRRGQEARLRCSPMKGHSHVYWYRQLPEEGLKFMVYLQKENIIDESGMPKERFSAEFPKEGPSILRIQQVVRGDSAAYFCASSPPGARETQYFGPGTRLLVL.

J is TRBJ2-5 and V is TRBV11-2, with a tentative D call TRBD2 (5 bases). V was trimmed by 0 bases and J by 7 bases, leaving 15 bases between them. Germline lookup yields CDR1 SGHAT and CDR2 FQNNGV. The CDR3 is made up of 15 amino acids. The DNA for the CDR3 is TGTGCCAGCAGCTTAGAAAGGGTGGCACGGGGGACCCAGTACTTC. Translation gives CASSLERVARGTQYF.

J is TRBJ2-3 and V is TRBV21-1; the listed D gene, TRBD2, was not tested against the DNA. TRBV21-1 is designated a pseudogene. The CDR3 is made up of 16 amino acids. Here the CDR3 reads CASPTRSSGSTDTQYF. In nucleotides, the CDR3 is TGTGCCAGCCCCACAAGGTCTAGCGGGAGCACAGATACGCAGTATTTT.

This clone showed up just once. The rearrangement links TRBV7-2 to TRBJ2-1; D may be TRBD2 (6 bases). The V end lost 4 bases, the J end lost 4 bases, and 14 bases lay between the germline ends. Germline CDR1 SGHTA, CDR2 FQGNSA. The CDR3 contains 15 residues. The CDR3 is CASSSDIAAYNEQFF. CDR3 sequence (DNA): TGTGCCAGCAGCTCAGACATAGCGGCTTACAATGAGCAGTTCTTC.

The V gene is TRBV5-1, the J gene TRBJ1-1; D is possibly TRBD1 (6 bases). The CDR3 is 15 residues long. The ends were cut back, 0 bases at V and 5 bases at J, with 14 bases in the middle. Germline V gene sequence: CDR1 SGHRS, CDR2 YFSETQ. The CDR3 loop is CASSLVGPGETEAFF. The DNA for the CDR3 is TGCGCCAGCAGCTTGGTGGGGCCAGGGGAAACTGAAGCTTTCTTT.

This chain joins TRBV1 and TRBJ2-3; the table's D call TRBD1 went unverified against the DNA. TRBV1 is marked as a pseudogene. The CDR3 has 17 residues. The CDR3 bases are TGCACCAGCAGCCAAGATCTTAAGGGGTTAAGCACAGATACGCAGTATTTT. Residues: CTSSQDLKGLSTDTQYF.

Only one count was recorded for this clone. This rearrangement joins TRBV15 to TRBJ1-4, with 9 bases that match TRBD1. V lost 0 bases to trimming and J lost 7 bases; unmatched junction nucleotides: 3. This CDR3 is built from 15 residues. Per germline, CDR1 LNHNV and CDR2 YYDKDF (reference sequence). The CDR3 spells CATSRDGTGSEKLFF. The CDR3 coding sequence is TGTGCCACCAGCAGAGATGGGACAGGGTCTGAAAAACTGTTTTTT.

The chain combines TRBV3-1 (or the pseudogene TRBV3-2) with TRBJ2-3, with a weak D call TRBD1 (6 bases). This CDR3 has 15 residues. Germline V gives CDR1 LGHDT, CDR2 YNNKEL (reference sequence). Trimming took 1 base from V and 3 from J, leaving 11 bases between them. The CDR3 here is CASSQGQEQTDTQYF. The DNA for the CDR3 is TGTGCCAGCAGCCAAGGACAGGAGCAGACAGATACGCAGTATTTT.

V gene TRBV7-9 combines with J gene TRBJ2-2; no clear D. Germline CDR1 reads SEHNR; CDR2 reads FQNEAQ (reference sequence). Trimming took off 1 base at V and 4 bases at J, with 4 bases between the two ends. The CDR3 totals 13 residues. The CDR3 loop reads CASSLGGTGELFF. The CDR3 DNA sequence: TGTGCCAGCAGCTTAGGCGGCACCGGGGAGCTGTTTTTT.

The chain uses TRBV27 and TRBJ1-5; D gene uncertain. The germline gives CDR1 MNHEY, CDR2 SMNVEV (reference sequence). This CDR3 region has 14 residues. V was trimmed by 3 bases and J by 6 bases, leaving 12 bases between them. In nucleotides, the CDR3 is TGTGCCAGCAGTTTTAGAGGGCCCGGTCAGCCCCAGCATTTT. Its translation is CASSFRGPGQPQHF.

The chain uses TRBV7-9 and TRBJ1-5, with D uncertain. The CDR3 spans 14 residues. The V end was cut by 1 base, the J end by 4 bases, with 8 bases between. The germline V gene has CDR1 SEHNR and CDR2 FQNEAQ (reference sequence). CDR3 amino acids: CASSLGAANQPQHF. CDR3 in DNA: TGTGCCAGCAGCTTAGGGGCAGCTAATCAGCCCCAGCATTTT.